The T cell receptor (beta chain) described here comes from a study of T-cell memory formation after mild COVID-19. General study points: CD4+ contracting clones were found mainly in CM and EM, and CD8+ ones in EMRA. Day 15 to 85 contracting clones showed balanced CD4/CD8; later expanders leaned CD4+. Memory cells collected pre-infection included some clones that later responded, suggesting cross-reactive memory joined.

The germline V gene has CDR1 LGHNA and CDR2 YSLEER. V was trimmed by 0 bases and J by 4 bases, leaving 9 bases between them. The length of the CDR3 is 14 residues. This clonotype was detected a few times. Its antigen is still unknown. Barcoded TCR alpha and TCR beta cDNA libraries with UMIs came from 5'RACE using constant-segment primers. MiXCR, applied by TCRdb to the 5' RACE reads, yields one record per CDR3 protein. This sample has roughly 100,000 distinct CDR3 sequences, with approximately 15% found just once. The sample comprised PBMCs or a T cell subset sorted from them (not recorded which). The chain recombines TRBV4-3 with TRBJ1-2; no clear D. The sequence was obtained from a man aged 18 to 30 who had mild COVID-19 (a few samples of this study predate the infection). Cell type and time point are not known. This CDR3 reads CASSQDPASYGYTF. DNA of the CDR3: TGCGCCAGCAGCCAAGATCCAGCGAGCTATGGCTACACCTTC.